What follows are 2 T cell receptor beta chains derived from one specimen sequenced in a study of tissue T cells after allogeneic stem cell transplantation. Profiling relied on immunoSEQ multiplex PCR, and the TCRdb table lists in-frame clones only, not all of them. Of several thousand clones listed, around 60% are singletons. The sample in question was tissue from the esophagus, obtained at autopsy. These receptors came from a female donor over 55 with lung cancer.

V is TRBV27 and J is TRBJ1-5; D is perhaps TRBD1 (5 bases). Trimming shortened V by 2 bases and J by 3 bases, and 11 bases separated the two germline ends. The CDR3 length is 15 residues. Germline assignment: CDR1 MNHEY and CDR2 SMNVEV (reference sequence). The CDR3 loop is CASSLRGELNQPQHF. The CDR3 nucleotides are TGTGCCAGCAGTTTACGGGGGGAGCTCAATCAGCCCCAGCATTTT.

V usage is TRBV6-1 and J usage is TRBJ2-3; 10 positions match TRBD2. The CDR3 is 19 amino acids. Germline V lookup: CDR1 MNHNS, CDR2 SASEGT. V lost 3 bases, J lost 0 bases, and 12 bases stayed unmatched. This CDR3 reads CASSERAGGRVVSTDTQYF. In nucleotides, the CDR3 is TGTGCCAGCAGTGAGCGAGCGGGAGGGCGTGTCGTCAGCACAGATACGCAGTATTTT.